This T cell receptor beta chain came from a study of T-cell memory formation after mild COVID-19. Findings of the study overall: Prior to infection, memory already included some responding clones, suggesting cross-reactive memory joined.

TCRdb fed the 5' RACE reads into MiXCR, producing one record per CDR3 protein. In the table there are some 600,000 distinct CDR3 sequences, roughly 17% of which are singletons. The ends were cut back, 5 bases at V and 1 base at J, with 13 bases in the middle. This CDR3 region has 15 residues. The germline V gene has CDR1 SGHTA and CDR2 FQGTGA. In this sample, this clonotype turned up a few times. Its cognate antigen is unknown. Sequenced sample: PBMCs or a T cell subset sorted from them (not recorded which). V is TRBV7-3 and J is TRBJ2-3; D gene ambiguous. The clonotype comes from an adult woman who had mild COVID-19 (a few samples of this study predate the infection). Cell type and time point are not known. CDR3 DNA sequence: TGTGCCAGCAGCCCCACGACGGCGGGCACAGATACGCAGTATTTT. Its translation: CASSPTTAGTDTQYF.